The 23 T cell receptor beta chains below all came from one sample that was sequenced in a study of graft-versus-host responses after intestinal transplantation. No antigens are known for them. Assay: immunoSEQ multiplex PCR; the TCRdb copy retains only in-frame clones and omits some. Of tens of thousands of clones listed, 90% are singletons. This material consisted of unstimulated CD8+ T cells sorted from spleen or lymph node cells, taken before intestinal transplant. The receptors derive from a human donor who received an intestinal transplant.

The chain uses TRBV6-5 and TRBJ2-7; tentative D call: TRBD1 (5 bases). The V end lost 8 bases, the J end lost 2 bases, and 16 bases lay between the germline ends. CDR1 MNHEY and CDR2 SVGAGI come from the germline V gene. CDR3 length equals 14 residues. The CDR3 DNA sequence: TGTGCCAGCCAGTCCCCAGGGCAGACCTACGAGCAGTACTTC. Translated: CASQSPGQTYEQYF.

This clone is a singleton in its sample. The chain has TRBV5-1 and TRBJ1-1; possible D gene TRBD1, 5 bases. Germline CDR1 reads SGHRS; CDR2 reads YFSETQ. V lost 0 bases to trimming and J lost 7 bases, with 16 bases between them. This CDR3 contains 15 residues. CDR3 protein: CASSLAWKRTHEAFF. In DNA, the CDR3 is TGCGCCAGCAGCTTGGCGTGGAAGAGGACACATGAAGCTTTCTTT.

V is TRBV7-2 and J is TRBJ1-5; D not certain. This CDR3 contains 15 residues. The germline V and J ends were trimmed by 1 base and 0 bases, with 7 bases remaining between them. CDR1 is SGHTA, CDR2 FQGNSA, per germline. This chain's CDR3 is CASSLDGNSNQPQHF. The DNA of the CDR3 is TGTGCCAGCAGCTTAGACGGGAATAGCAATCAGCCCCAGCATTTT.

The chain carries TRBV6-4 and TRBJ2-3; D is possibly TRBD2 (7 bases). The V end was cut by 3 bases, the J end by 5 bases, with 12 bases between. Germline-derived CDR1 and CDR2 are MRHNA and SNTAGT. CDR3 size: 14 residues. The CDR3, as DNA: TGTGCCAGCAGTGAGGAGGGGGGGGAAGATACGCAGTATTTT. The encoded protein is CASSEEGGEDTQYF.

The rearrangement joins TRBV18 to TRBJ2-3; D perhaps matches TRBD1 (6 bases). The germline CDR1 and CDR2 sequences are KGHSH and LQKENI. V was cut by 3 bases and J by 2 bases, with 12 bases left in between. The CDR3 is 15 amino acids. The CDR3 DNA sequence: TGTGCCAGCTCACCGGGGGACACTTCCACAGATACGCAGTATTTT. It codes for CASSPGDTSTDTQYF.

The CDR3 region is CASGTSGVQETQYF. The CDR3 DNA sequence: TGTGCCAGCGGGACTAGCGGGGTGCAAGAGACCCAGTACTTC. The chain couples TRBV7-9 to TRBJ2-5; 13 positions match TRBD2. The CDR3 is made up of 14 amino acids. The germline V gene has CDR1 SEHNR and CDR2 FQNEAQ (reference sequence). The V segment lost 8 bases and the J segment 2 bases; nucleotides outside the gene matches: 2.

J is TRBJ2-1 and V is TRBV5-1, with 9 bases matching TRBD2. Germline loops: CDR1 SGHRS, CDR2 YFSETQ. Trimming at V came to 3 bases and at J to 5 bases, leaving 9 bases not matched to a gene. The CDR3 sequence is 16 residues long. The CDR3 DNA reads TGCGCCAGCAGCTCCCACCTAGCGGGGTACAACAATGAGCAGTTCTTC. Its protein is CASSSHLAGYNNEQFF.

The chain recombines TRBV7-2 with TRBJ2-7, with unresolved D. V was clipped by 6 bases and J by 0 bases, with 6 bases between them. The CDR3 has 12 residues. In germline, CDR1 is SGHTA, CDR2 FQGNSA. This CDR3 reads CASRSSSYEQYF. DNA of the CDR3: TGTGCCAGCAGATCCAGCTCCTACGAGCAGTACTTC.

CDR3 DNA sequence: TGTGCCAGCAGCCCCGGGACTAGCGGGGTTGAGCAGTACTTC. This codes for CASSPGTSGVEQYF. The chain combines TRBV7-2 with TRBJ2-5, with 13 bases lining up with TRBD2. V gave up 5 bases and J gave up 11 bases; unmatched junction bases: 8. The CDR3 is made up of 14 amino acids. Germline V gene sequence: CDR1 SGHTA, CDR2 FQGNSA.

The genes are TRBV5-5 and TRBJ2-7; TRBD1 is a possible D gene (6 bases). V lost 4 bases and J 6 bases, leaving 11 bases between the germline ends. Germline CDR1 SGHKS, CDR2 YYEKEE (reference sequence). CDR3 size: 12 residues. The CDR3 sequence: CASSQDRPEQYF. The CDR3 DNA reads TGTGCCAGCAGCCAAGACAGGCCCGAGCAGTACTTC.

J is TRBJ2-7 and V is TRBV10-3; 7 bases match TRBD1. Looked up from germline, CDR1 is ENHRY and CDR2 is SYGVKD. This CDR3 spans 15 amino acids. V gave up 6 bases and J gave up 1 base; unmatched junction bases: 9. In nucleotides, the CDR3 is TGTGCCATCAGCCCCGGGACAGACAGATCCTACGAGCAGTACTTC. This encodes CAISPGTDRSYEQYF.

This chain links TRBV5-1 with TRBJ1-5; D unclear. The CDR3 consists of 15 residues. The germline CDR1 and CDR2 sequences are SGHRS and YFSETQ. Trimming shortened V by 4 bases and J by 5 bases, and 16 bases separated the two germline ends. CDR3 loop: CASSLRAGSDQPQHF. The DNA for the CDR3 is TGCGCCAGCAGCCTACGGGCGGGATCGGATCAGCCCCAGCATTTT.

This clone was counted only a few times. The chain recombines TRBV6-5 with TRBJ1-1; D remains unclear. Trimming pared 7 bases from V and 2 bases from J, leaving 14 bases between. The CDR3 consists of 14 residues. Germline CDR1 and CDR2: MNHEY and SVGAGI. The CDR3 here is CASTPAEGNTEAFF. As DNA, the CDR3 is TGTGCCAGCACCCCAGCAGAGGGAAACACTGAAGCTTTCTTT.

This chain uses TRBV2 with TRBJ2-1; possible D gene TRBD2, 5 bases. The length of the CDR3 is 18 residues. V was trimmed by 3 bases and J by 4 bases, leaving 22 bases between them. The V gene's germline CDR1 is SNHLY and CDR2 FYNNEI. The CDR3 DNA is TGTGCCAGCAGTGAGCCAAACCCACTAGGCCCCATTTACAATGAGCAGTTCTTC. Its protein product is CASSEPNPLGPIYNEQFF.

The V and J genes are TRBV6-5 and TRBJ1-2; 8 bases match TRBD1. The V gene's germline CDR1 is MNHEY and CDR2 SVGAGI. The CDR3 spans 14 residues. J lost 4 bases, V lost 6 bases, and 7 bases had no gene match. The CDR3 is CASRSTGGLYGYTF. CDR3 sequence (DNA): TGTGCCAGCAGATCCACAGGGGGACTCTATGGCTACACCTTC.

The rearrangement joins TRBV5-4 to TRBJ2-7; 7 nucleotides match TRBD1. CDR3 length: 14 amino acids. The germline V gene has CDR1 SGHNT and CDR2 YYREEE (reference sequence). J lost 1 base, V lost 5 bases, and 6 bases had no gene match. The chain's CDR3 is CASSSETGSYEQYF. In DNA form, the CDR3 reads TGTGCCAGCAGTTCCGAGACAGGGTCCTACGAGCAGTACTTC.

CDR3 sequence (DNA): TGCGCCAGCAGTGAAGGGGGGACAGGGGGTGCAGATACGCAGTATTTT. As protein: CASSEGGTGGADTQYF. This rearrangement joins TRBV10-2 to TRBJ2-3; TRBD1 aligns across 11 bases. Germline V CDR1 and CDR2: WSHSY, SAAADI. CDR3 length: 16 amino acids. Unmatched junction bases numbered 6, after V lost 3 bases and J lost 4 bases.

The DNA of the CDR3 is TGTGCCAGCAGCGGAGACAGGGGGCTCCATGGCTACACCTTC. Amino acid sequence: CASSGDRGLHGYTF. The gene calls are TRBV27 and TRBJ1-2, with 10 positions matching TRBD1. The CDR3 runs to 14 residues. Germline assignment: CDR1 MNHEY and CDR2 SMNVEV (reference sequence). Unmatched junction bases numbered 7, after V lost 6 bases and J lost 6 bases.

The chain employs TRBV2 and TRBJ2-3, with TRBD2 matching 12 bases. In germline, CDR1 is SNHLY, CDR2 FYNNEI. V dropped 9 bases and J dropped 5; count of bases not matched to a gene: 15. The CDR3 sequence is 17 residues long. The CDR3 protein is CARGVEGLAGSRDTQYF. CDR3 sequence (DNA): TGTGCCAGGGGTGTGGAAGGACTAGCGGGGTCGCGAGATACGCAGTATTTT. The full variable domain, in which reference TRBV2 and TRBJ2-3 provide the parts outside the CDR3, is EPEVTQTPSHQVTQMGQEVILRCVPISNHLYFYWYRQILGQKVEFLVSFYNNEISEKSEIFDDQFSVERPDGSNFTLKIRSTKLEDSAMYFCARGVEGLAGSRDTQYFGPGTRLTVL.

The CDR3 DNA is TGTGCCAGCAGCCCTGGCCGCGAGGTCTACGAGCAGTACTTC. Encoded protein: CASSPGREVYEQYF. The rearrangement links TRBV13 to TRBJ2-7; D gene uncertain. Between the trimmed V and J ends, which lost 5 bases and 3 bases, there was a span of 14 bases. Germline loops: CDR1 PRHDT, CDR2 FYEKMQ (reference sequence). This CDR3 has 14 residues. Looking up the rest from reference TRBV13 and TRBJ2-7 gives the full variable domain: AAGVIQSPRHLIKEKRETATLKCYPIPRHDTVYWYQQGPGQDPQFLISFYEKMQSDKGSIPDRFSAQQFSDYHSELNMSSLELGDSALYFCASSPGREVYEQYFGPGTRLTVT.

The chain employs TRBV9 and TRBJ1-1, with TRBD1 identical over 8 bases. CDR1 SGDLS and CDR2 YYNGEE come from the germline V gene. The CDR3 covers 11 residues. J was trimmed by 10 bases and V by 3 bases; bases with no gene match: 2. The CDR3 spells CASSGQGPAFF. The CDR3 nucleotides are TGTGCCAGCAGCGGACAGGGGCCAGCTTTCTTT.

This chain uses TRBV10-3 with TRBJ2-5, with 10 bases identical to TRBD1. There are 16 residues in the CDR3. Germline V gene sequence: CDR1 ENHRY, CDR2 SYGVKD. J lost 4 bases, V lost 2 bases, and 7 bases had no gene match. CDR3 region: CAISEEGQGPGETQYF. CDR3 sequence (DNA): TGTGCCATCAGTGAGGAGGGACAGGGGCCAGGAGAGACCCAGTACTTC.

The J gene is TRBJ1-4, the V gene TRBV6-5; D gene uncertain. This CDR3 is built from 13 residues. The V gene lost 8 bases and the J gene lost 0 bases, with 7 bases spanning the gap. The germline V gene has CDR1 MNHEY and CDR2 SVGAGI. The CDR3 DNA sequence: TGTGCCAGCGGGCGGGCAACTAATGAAAAACTGTTTTTT. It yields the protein CASGRATNEKLFF.